This T cell receptor (beta chain) was recorded in a study of cytomegalovirus exposure and HLA in healthy donors. Background on the study: Earlier findings included 117 million unique TCR beta sequences obtained from about 170 million T cells. Regarding the study as a whole: With later analysis, a missense DCLRE1C variant became linked to TCR beta V- and J-gene trimming.

Primers for the PCR totalled 60 Vbeta and 13 Jbeta. The repertoire was sequenced with immunoSEQ multiplex PCR; TCRdb's copy has only in-frame clones and lacks some. The sample carries about 87,000 clones, around 68% recorded once. Trimming removed 5 bases from V and 3 bases from J, with 10 bases in between. Germline V gene data show CDR1 as SGHTA and CDR2 as FQGNSA. The CDR3 totals 13 residues. As regards this clone: Its specificity is unknown.

This sequence was found in a man aged 30-40 years in good health and CMV-seropositive. The genes are TRBV7-2 and TRBJ1-1, with a weak D call TRBD1 (5 bases). Sequenced: PBMCs. The chain's CDR3 is CASSLGQYTEAFF. CDR3 nucleotide sequence: TGTGCCAGCAGCCTGGGGCAGTACACTGAAGCTTTCTTT. Full variable domain (remainder filled in from reference TRBV7-2 and TRBJ1-1): GAGVSQSPSNKVTEKGKDVELRCDPISGHTALYWYRQSLGQGLEFLIYFQGNSAPDKSGLPSDRFSAERTGGSVSTLTIQRTQQEDSAVYLCASSLGQYTEAFFGQGTRLTVV.